Listed below are T cell receptor beta chains from one sample, sequenced in a study of T cell changes during pregnancy in multiple sclerosis. The repertoire was sequenced with immunoSEQ multiplex PCR; TCRdb's copy has only in-frame clones and lacks some. The table includes tens of thousands of clones, roughly 90% detected once. The source was peripheral blood, collected in the first trimester of pregnancy. The receptors were gathered from a female donor with multiple sclerosis, enrolled in a pregnancy study. The CDR3 runs from the conserved cysteine through the conserved F or W. A D gene is named only where the DNA matches it firmly. Where a row states a size, it is once, few, many or the class of an expanded clone; other rows omit it.

clone size: NA
V gene: TRBV5-1
D gene: NA
J gene: TRBJ2-7
CDR3 protein: CASRGSGASYEQYF
CDR3 DNA: TGCGCCAGCAGGGGATCAGGGGCGTCCTACGAGCAGTACTTC

clone size: NA
V gene: TRBV9
D gene: NA
J gene: TRBJ1-3
CDR3 protein: CASSPGSSGNTIYF
CDR3 DNA: TGTGCCAGCAGCCCAGGGTCCTCTGGAAACACCATATATTTT

clone size: NA
V gene: TRBV2
D gene: NA
J gene: TRBJ1-4
CDR3 protein: CASSEVTGGGEKLFF
CDR3 DNA: TGTGCCAGCAGTGAAGTAACGGGAGGGGGTGAAAAACTGTTTTTT

clone size: once
V gene: TRBV27
D gene: TRBD2
J gene: TRBJ2-3
CDR3 protein: CASSDLLAGVRADTQYF
CDR3 DNA: TGTGCCAGCAGTGATTTACTAGCGGGAGTCAGGGCAGATACGCAGTATTTT

clone size: NA
V gene: TRBV29-1
D gene: TRBD1
J gene: TRBJ1-1
CDR3 protein: CSVTTTGTGSTEAFF
CDR3 DNA: TGCAGCGTTACTACAACCGGGACAGGATCCACTGAAGCTTTCTTT

clone size: NA
V gene: TRBV7-9
D gene: TRBD2
J gene: TRBJ2-4
CDR3 protein: CASSLGASGENIQYF
CDR3 DNA: TGTGCCAGCAGCTTAGGGGCTAGCGGGGAAAACATTCAGTACTTC

clone size: once
V gene: TRBV21-1
D gene: NA
J gene: TRBJ2-3
CDR3 protein: CASSKVGQPGTDTQYF
CDR3 DNA: TGTGCCAGCAGCAAAGTGGGGCAGCCCGGTACAGATACGCAGTATTTT

clone size: NA
V gene: TRBV18
D gene: TRBD1
J gene: TRBJ2-7
CDR3 protein: CASSGTGFGQYEQYF
CDR3 DNA: TGTGCCAGCTCAGGGACAGGGTTCGGGCAATACGAGCAGTACTTC

clone size: NA
V gene: TRBV18
D gene: NA
J gene: TRBJ2-7
CDR3 protein: CASSPATSGEQYF
CDR3 DNA: TGTGCCAGCTCACCAGCGACTAGTGGTGAGCAGTACTTC

clone size: NA
V gene: TRBV7-9
D gene: NA
J gene: TRBJ1-4
CDR3 protein: CASSLPGINEKLFF
CDR3 DNA: TGTGCCAGCAGCTTACCGGGAATTAATGAAAAACTGTTTTTT

clone size: NA
V gene: TRBV5-1
D gene: TRBD2
J gene: TRBJ2-1
CDR3 protein: CASSLVGTSGNEQFF
CDR3 DNA: TGCGCCAGCAGCTTGGTGGGGACTAGCGGGAATGAGCAGTTCTTC

clone size: NA
V gene: TRBV2
D gene: TRBD1
J gene: TRBJ2-1
CDR3 protein: CASSLLRDRDLVSNEQFF
CDR3 DNA: TGTGCCAGCAGCCTCCTTCGGGACAGGGACTTAGTATCCAATGAGCAGTTCTTC

clone size: NA
V gene: TRBV4-2
D gene: TRBD1
J gene: TRBJ2-5
CDR3 protein: CASSRTGGANGETQYF
CDR3 DNA: TGTGCCAGCAGCCGAACAGGGGGCGCGAATGGAGAGACCCAGTACTTC

clone size: NA
V gene: TRBV10-1
D gene: TRBD1
J gene: TRBJ1-1
CDR3 protein: CASSTPGQGSEAFF
CDR3 DNA: TGCGCCAGCAGTACCCCAGGACAGGGCTCTGAAGCTTTCTTT

clone size: NA
V gene: TRBV27
D gene: TRBD2
J gene: TRBJ2-1
CDR3 protein: CASTSRREGLNEQFF
CDR3 DNA: TGTGCCAGCACTTCGCGGCGGGAGGGCCTCAATGAGCAGTTCTTC

clone size: NA
V gene: TRBV7-2
D gene: TRBD2
J gene: TRBJ2-5
CDR3 protein: CASSKSGTSGRGTQYF
CDR3 DNA: TGTGCCAGCAGCAAATCCGGGACTAGCGGGAGAGGGACCCAGTACTTC

clone size: NA
V gene: TRBV27
D gene: NA
J gene: TRBJ2-3
CDR3 protein: CASRDRGRATDTQYF
CDR3 DNA: TGTGCCAGCAGAGATAGGGGGAGGGCCACAGATACGCAGTATTTT

clone size: NA
V gene: TRBV5-1
D gene: NA
J gene: TRBJ2-5
CDR3 protein: CASSLGRAMSQETQYF
CDR3 DNA: TGCGCCAGCAGCTTGGGGAGGGCTATGAGCCAAGAGACCCAGTACTTC

clone size: NA
V gene: TRBV28
D gene: NA
J gene: TRBJ1-1
CDR3 protein: CASTTRGVTEAFF
CDR3 DNA: TGTGCCAGCACCACCCGGGGGGTCACTGAAGCTTTCTTT

clone size: NA
V gene: TRBV28
D gene: TRBD1
J gene: TRBJ2-1
CDR3 protein: CASKTTGPYNEQFF
CDR3 DNA: TGTGCCAGCAAAACGACAGGGCCCTACAATGAGCAGTTCTTC

clone size: NA
V gene: TRBV6-1
D gene: NA
J gene: TRBJ1-2
CDR3 protein: CASSEWRGTDGYTF
CDR3 DNA: TGTGCCAGCAGTGAATGGCGGGGGACGGATGGCTACACCTTC

clone size: NA
V gene: TRBV5-1
D gene: NA
J gene: TRBJ2-1
CDR3 protein: CASSLRAVPSYNEQFF
CDR3 DNA: TGCGCCAGCAGCTTAAGAGCTGTACCCTCCTACAATGAGCAGTTCTTC

clone size: NA
V gene: TRBV6-5
D gene: TRBD1
J gene: TRBJ1-4
CDR3 protein: CASKGTGNEKLFF
CDR3 DNA: TGTGCCTCCAAAGGGACAGGCAATGAAAAACTGTTTTTT

clone size: many
V gene: TRBV29-1
D gene: NA
J gene: TRBJ1-1
CDR3 protein: CSGGQQNTEAFF
CDR3 DNA: TGCAGCGGGGGGCAGCAGAACACTGAAGCTTTCTTT

clone size: NA
V gene: TRBV5-4
D gene: NA
J gene: TRBJ1-1
CDR3 protein: CASSFPSTEAFF
CDR3 DNA: TGTGCCAGCAGCTTCCCGAGCACTGAAGCTTTCTTT

clone size: NA
V gene: TRBV5-4
D gene: NA
J gene: TRBJ2-5
CDR3 protein: CASSLSLRETQYF
CDR3 DNA: TGTGCCAGCAGCTTGAGTTTGCGAGAGACCCAGTACTTC

clone size: NA
V gene: TRBV7-2
D gene: NA
J gene: TRBJ2-7
CDR3 protein: CASSPTIYEQYF
CDR3 DNA: TGTGCCAGCAGCCCTACCATCTACGAGCAGTACTTC

clone size: NA
V gene: TRBV7-6
D gene: NA
J gene: TRBJ1-2
CDR3 protein: CAITSIRGGYTF
CDR3 DNA: TGTGCTATAACTTCGATCAGGGGTGGCTACACCTTC

clone size: NA
V gene: TRBV5-4
D gene: TRBD2
J gene: TRBJ2-7
CDR3 protein: CASSPPGASGMNEQYF
CDR3 DNA: TGTGCCAGCAGCCCGCCCGGGGCTAGCGGGATGAACGAGCAGTACTTC

clone size: NA
V gene: TRBV19
D gene: NA
J gene: TRBJ1-4
CDR3 protein: CASSIDYEKLFF
CDR3 DNA: TGTGCCAGTAGTATTGACTATGAAAAACTGTTTTTT

clone size: NA
V gene: TRBV30
D gene: NA
J gene: TRBJ1-4
CDR3 protein: CASDGATNEKLFF
CDR3 DNA: TGTGCCTCGGATGGGGCCACTAATGAAAAACTGTTTTTT

clone size: NA
V gene: TRBV7-8
D gene: NA
J gene: TRBJ2-6
CDR3 protein: CASSVLPPGANVLTF
CDR3 DNA: TGTGCCAGCAGCGTTCTCCCCCCTGGGGCCAACGTCCTGACTTTC

clone size: NA
V gene: TRBV5-5
D gene: TRBD2
J gene: TRBJ2-1
CDR3 protein: CASSWGGEQFF
CDR3 DNA: TGTGCCAGCAGCTGGGGGGGTGAGCAGTTCTTC

clone size: once
V gene: TRBV5-4
D gene: NA
J gene: TRBJ1-1
CDR3 protein: CASSLPGRDTEAFF
CDR3 DNA: TGTGCCAGCAGCTTGCCAGGGAGGGACACTGAAGCTTTCTTT

clone size: NA
V gene: TRBV7-9
D gene: NA
J gene: TRBJ2-3
CDR3 protein: CASSWRSTDTQYF
CDR3 DNA: TGTGCCAGCAGCTGGCGGAGCACAGATACGCAGTATTTT

clone size: once
V gene: TRBV5-1
D gene: NA
J gene: TRBJ1-1
CDR3 protein: CASSLSTGNTEAFF
CDR3 DNA: TGCGCCAGCAGCTTGTCCACAGGGAACACTGAAGCTTTCTTT

clone size: NA
V gene: TRBV9
D gene: TRBD2
J gene: TRBJ2-1
CDR3 protein: CASSPDSGRAGGEQFF
CDR3 DNA: TGTGCCAGCAGCCCCGATAGCGGGAGGGCCGGGGGTGAGCAGTTCTTC

clone size: NA
V gene: TRBV7-6
D gene: NA
J gene: TRBJ2-7
CDR3 protein: CASSYRGASGEQYF
CDR3 DNA: TGTGCCAGCAGCTATCGGGGGGCCTCGGGCGAGCAGTACTTC

clone size: NA
V gene: TRBV6-4
D gene: NA
J gene: TRBJ1-2
CDR3 protein: CASRYWGRSGTAGGYTF
CDR3 DNA: TGTGCCAGCAGGTACTGGGGCAGGAGTGGGACGGCGGGGGGCTACACCTTC

clone size: NA
V gene: TRBV5-1
D gene: TRBD1
J gene: TRBJ1-2
CDR3 protein: CASSRTGGDGYTF
CDR3 DNA: TGCGCCAGCAGCCGCACAGGGGGCGATGGCTACACCTTC

clone size: once
V gene: TRBV6-1
D gene: TRBD1
J gene: TRBJ2-7
CDR3 protein: CASSQTGVGEQYF
CDR3 DNA: TGTGCCAGCAGCCAGACAGGGGTCGGCGAGCAGTACTTC

clone size: once
V gene: TRBV28
D gene: TRBD2
J gene: TRBJ2-7
CDR3 protein: CASSLSGRAIYEQYF
CDR3 DNA: TGTGCCAGCAGTCTTAGCGGGAGGGCTATCTACGAGCAGTACTTC

clone size: NA
V gene: TRBV5-1
D gene: NA
J gene: TRBJ2-1
CDR3 protein: CASSYRVGVTNNEQFF
CDR3 DNA: TGCGCCAGCAGCTACCGAGTGGGAGTAACCAACAATGAGCAGTTCTTC

clone size: NA
V gene: TRBV18
D gene: NA
J gene: TRBJ1-5
CDR3 protein: CASSPRSAGSNQPQHF
CDR3 DNA: TGTGCCAGCTCACCACGTAGCGCAGGTAGCAATCAGCCCCAGCATTTT

clone size: NA
V gene: TRBV2
D gene: TRBD2
J gene: TRBJ2-5
CDR3 protein: CASQPGLAFTQETQYF
CDR3 DNA: TGTGCCAGCCAACCGGGACTAGCGTTTACACAAGAGACCCAGTACTTC

clone size: once
V gene: TRBV27
D gene: NA
J gene: TRBJ2-3
CDR3 protein: CASTQKKGGTDTQYF
CDR3 DNA: TGTGCCAGCACTCAAAAAAAGGGGGGGACAGATACGCAGTATTTT

clone size: once
V gene: TRBV28
D gene: NA
J gene: TRBJ2-1
CDR3 protein: CASSLRGEQFF
CDR3 DNA: TGTGCCAGCAGTCTACGGGGGGAGCAGTTCTTC

clone size: NA
V gene: TRBV12-5
D gene: NA
J gene: TRBJ2-2
CDR3 protein: CASGSGQTLNTGELFF
CDR3 DNA: TGTGCTAGTGGATCCGGACAGACACTTAACACCGGGGAGCTGTTTTTT

clone size: NA
V gene: TRBV19
D gene: TRBD2
J gene: TRBJ2-1
CDR3 protein: CASRLAGGLNEQFF
CDR3 DNA: TGTGCCAGTCGTCTAGCGGGAGGGCTCAATGAGCAGTTCTTC

clone size: NA
V gene: TRBV11-2
D gene: NA
J gene: TRBJ2-7
CDR3 protein: CASSLVLAGYEQYF
CDR3 DNA: TGTGCCAGCAGCTTAGTACTAGCAGGCTACGAGCAGTACTTC

clone size: NA
V gene: TRBV2
D gene: TRBD1
J gene: TRBJ1-2
CDR3 protein: CASRGQVAYGYTF
CDR3 DNA: TGTGCCAGCAGGGGACAGGTAGCCTATGGCTACACCTTC

clone size: once
V gene: TRBV18
D gene: NA
J gene: TRBJ1-2
CDR3 protein: CASSPDPQGRTGYTF
CDR3 DNA: TGTGCCAGCTCACCCGACCCTCAGGGGCGAACTGGCTACACCTTC

clone size: NA
V gene: TRBV7-9
D gene: NA
J gene: TRBJ2-1
CDR3 protein: CASSLEGTLLDNEQFF
CDR3 DNA: TGTGCCAGCAGCTTAGAAGGGACACTACTCGACAATGAGCAGTTCTTC

clone size: NA
V gene: TRBV2
D gene: TRBD1
J gene: TRBJ1-4
CDR3 protein: CASQGQEAEKLFF
CDR3 DNA: TGTGCCAGTCAAGGACAGGAGGCTGAAAAACTGTTTTTT

clone size: NA
V gene: TRBV7-8
D gene: TRBD1
J gene: TRBJ2-5
CDR3 protein: CASSSQGGETQYF
CDR3 DNA: TGTGCCAGCAGCTCACAGGGGGGAGAGACCCAGTACTTC

clone size: NA
V gene: TRBV4-3
D gene: NA
J gene: TRBJ1-4
CDR3 protein: CASSQAPVAARDEKLFF
CDR3 DNA: TGCGCCAGCAGCCAAGCCCCGGTTGCCGCGAGGGATGAAAAACTGTTTTTT